This T cell receptor (beta chain) was observed in a study of T cell responses to AZD1222 COVID-19 vaccine. Sequenced by immunoSEQ multiplex PCR; TCRdb stores in-frame clones only, minus some. The table lists some 100,000 clones, around nine tenths of them singletons, with approximately 1.7% in the top ten. The ends lost 6 bases at V and 10 bases at J; junction bases unmatched: 11. Looked up from germline, CDR1 is MNHEY and CDR2 is SVGAGI. There are 14 residues in the CDR3. The input for sequencing was peripheral blood, taken on day 0 of AZD1222 vaccination. The sequence was collected from an adult in good health. This sequence joins TRBV6-5 and TRBJ1-4; 7 nucleotides line up with TRBD1. CDR3 amino acids: CASSDRVLVGKLFF. The DNA of the CDR3 is TGTGCCAGCAGCGACAGGGTACTGGTAGGAAAACTGTTTTTT.